These T cell receptor beta chains were read from a single sample in a study of cytomegalovirus exposure and HLA in healthy donors. Only in-frame clones appear in the TCRdb table, and some are missing; sequencing was by immunoSEQ multiplex PCR. The table lists roughly 100,000 clones, over 60% of them singletons. The sequenced sample was PBMCs. The receptors come from a man aged 40-49 years in good health and CMV-seropositive. CDR3s include the opening cysteine and the closing phenylalanine or tryptophan. A D gene is named only where the DNA matches it firmly. Clone size is not always given. Where it is, it says once, few, many or a class for expanded clones.

D gene: NA
V gene: TRBV28
clone size: NA
J gene: TRBJ1-1
CDR3 protein: CASSLRGRGIRNTEAFF
CDR3 DNA: TGTGCCAGCAGTTTAAGGGGGAGGGGTATACGAAACACTGAAGCTTTCTTT

D gene: NA
V gene: TRBV6-1
clone size: NA
J gene: TRBJ2-2
CDR3 protein: CASSEDPGGYTGELFF
CDR3 DNA: TGTGCCAGCAGTGAAGACCCAGGGGGGTACACCGGGGAGCTGTTTTTT

D gene: NA
V gene: TRBV6-4
clone size: NA
J gene: TRBJ2-3
CDR3 protein: CASRQTKSTDTQYF
CDR3 DNA: TGTGCCAGCAGACAGACAAAAAGCACAGATACGCAGTATTTT

D gene: NA
V gene: TRBV2
clone size: NA
J gene: TRBJ2-5
CDR3 protein: CASSELGRETQYF
CDR3 DNA: TGTGCCAGCAGTGAATTAGGGAGGGAGACCCAGTACTTC

D gene: NA
V gene: TRBV29-1
clone size: NA
J gene: TRBJ2-7
CDR3 protein: CSVGPADREYEQYF
CDR3 DNA: TGCAGCGTTGGCCCAGCCGACAGAGAATACGAGCAGTACTTC

D gene: NA
V gene: TRBV15
clone size: NA
J gene: TRBJ2-7
CDR3 protein: CATSRYPTAGYEQYF
CDR3 DNA: TGTGCCACCAGCAGATATCCCACGGCGGGCTACGAGCAGTACTTC

D gene: NA
V gene: TRBV19
clone size: NA
J gene: TRBJ1-4
CDR3 protein: CASTLRGGEDEKLFF
CDR3 DNA: TGTGCCAGTACCTTAAGGGGGGGGGAGGATGAAAAACTGTTTTTT

D gene: NA
V gene: TRBV27
clone size: NA
J gene: TRBJ1-4
CDR3 protein: CASSLGPPGQTNEKLFF
CDR3 DNA: TGTGCCAGCAGTTTAGGGCCTCCGGGACAAACTAATGAAAAACTGTTTTTT

D gene: NA
V gene: TRBV4-3
clone size: few
J gene: TRBJ1-3
CDR3 protein: CASSQDRYSGNTIYF
CDR3 DNA: TGCGCCAGCAGCCAAGATCGCTACAGCGGAAACACCATATATTTT

D gene: TRBD2
V gene: TRBV19
clone size: NA
J gene: TRBJ2-1
CDR3 protein: CASSIDPLLTSGGGNEQFF
CDR3 DNA: TGTGCCAGTAGTATAGATCCCCTCCTGACTAGCGGGGGGGGCAATGAGCAGTTCTTC

D gene: NA
V gene: TRBV7-6
clone size: NA
J gene: TRBJ2-7
CDR3 protein: CASSPRGIVYEQYF
CDR3 DNA: TGTGCCAGCAGCCCCAGAGGGATAGTTTACGAGCAGTACTTC

D gene: TRBD2
V gene: TRBV5-4
clone size: NA
J gene: TRBJ2-4
CDR3 protein: CASSSGGLAGQAKNSQYF
CDR3 DNA: TGTGCCAGCAGCTCTGGGGGACTAGCGGGCCAAGCCAAAAACAGTCAGTACTTC

D gene: NA
V gene: TRBV7-9
clone size: NA
J gene: TRBJ2-3
CDR3 protein: CASSPGITDTQYF
CDR3 DNA: TGTGCCAGCAGCCCCGGGATCACAGATACGCAGTATTTT

D gene: TRBD1
V gene: TRBV19
clone size: NA
J gene: TRBJ1-2
CDR3 protein: CASTGQDFYGYTF
CDR3 DNA: TGTGCCAGTACGGGACAGGACTTCTATGGCTACACCTTC

D gene: TRBD2
V gene: TRBV18
clone size: NA
J gene: TRBJ2-3
CDR3 protein: CASSTGTSGSVDTQYF
CDR3 DNA: TGTGCCAGCTCAACCGGGACTAGCGGGAGTGTTGATACGCAGTATTTT

D gene: TRBD2
V gene: TRBV5-6
clone size: NA
J gene: TRBJ2-1
CDR3 protein: CASSRTSNEQFF
CDR3 DNA: TGTGCCAGCAGTCGGACTAGCAATGAGCAGTTCTTC

D gene: NA
V gene: TRBV28
clone size: NA
J gene: TRBJ2-6
CDR3 protein: CASSLFGGRSGANVLTF
CDR3 DNA: TGTGCCAGCAGTTTATTTGGGGGGAGGTCTGGGGCCAACGTCCTGACTTTC

D gene: TRBD1
V gene: TRBV5-6
clone size: once
J gene: TRBJ1-2
CDR3 protein: CASSLDRGRPRDYGYTF
CDR3 DNA: TGTGCCAGCAGCTTGGACAGGGGGCGTCCTCGGGACTATGGCTACACCTTC

D gene: TRBD1
V gene: TRBV30
clone size: NA
J gene: TRBJ1-4
CDR3 protein: CAWSKDRGEKLFF
CDR3 DNA: TGTGCCTGGAGTAAGGACAGGGGGGAAAAACTGTTTTTT

D gene: TRBD1
V gene: TRBV11-2
clone size: NA
J gene: TRBJ2-7
CDR3 protein: CASSSATGGLFQYF
CDR3 DNA: TGTGCCAGCAGCTCAGCGACAGGGGGCCTTTTCCAGTACTTC

D gene: TRBD1
V gene: TRBV25-1
clone size: NA
J gene: TRBJ2-2
CDR3 protein: CASSVFGTGGYTGELFF
CDR3 DNA: TGTGCCAGCAGTGTCTTCGGGACAGGGGGTTACACCGGGGAGCTGTTTTTT

D gene: NA
V gene: TRBV7-9
clone size: NA
J gene: TRBJ2-3
CDR3 protein: CSSSDTGTDTQYF
CDR3 DNA: TGTTCCAGCAGCGACACAGGGACAGATACGCAGTATTTT

D gene: TRBD2
V gene: TRBV6-1
clone size: NA
J gene: TRBJ2-4
CDR3 protein: CASATSGGAKNIQYF
CDR3 DNA: TGTGCCAGTGCTACTAGCGGGGGAGCCAAAAACATTCAGTACTTC

D gene: NA
V gene: TRBV6-1
clone size: few
J gene: TRBJ1-2
CDR3 protein: CASSELGQTVVSGYTF
CDR3 DNA: TGTGCCAGCAGTGAACTCGGACAGACCGTTGTTAGTGGCTACACCTTC

D gene: NA
V gene: TRBV7-9
clone size: NA
J gene: TRBJ2-1
CDR3 protein: CASSSGVHNEQFF
CDR3 DNA: TGTGCCAGCAGCTCAGGGGTCCACAATGAGCAGTTCTTC

D gene: NA
V gene: TRBV27
clone size: few
J gene: TRBJ2-2
CDR3 protein: CASRTNTGELFF
CDR3 DNA: TGTGCCAGCAGAACAAACACCGGGGAGCTGTTTTTT

D gene: NA
V gene: TRBV30
clone size: NA
J gene: TRBJ2-6
CDR3 protein: CAWQFFSGVGSGANGLTF
CDR3 DNA: TGTGCCTGGCAATTCTTTAGCGGTGTAGGTTCTGGGGCCAACGGCCTGACTTTC

D gene: NA
V gene: TRBV7-9
clone size: NA
J gene: TRBJ1-3
CDR3 protein: CASSRGESPAGNTIYF
CDR3 DNA: TGTGCCAGCAGCCGCGGCGAAAGTCCCGCCGGAAACACCATATATTTT

D gene: NA
V gene: TRBV18
clone size: NA
J gene: TRBJ2-7
CDR3 protein: CASSPTLYEQYF
CDR3 DNA: TGTGCCAGCTCACCTACTCTCTACGAGCAGTACTTC

D gene: NA
V gene: TRBV18
clone size: NA
J gene: TRBJ1-1
CDR3 protein: CASSPRLMNTEAFF
CDR3 DNA: TGTGCCAGCTCACCCCGGTTAATGAACACTGAAGCTTTCTTT

D gene: NA
V gene: TRBV18
clone size: NA
J gene: TRBJ2-2
CDR3 protein: CASSPAQGPQNTGELFF
CDR3 DNA: TGTGCCAGCTCCCCGGCTCAGGGGCCCCAGAACACCGGGGAGCTGTTTTTT

D gene: NA
V gene: TRBV7-9
clone size: NA
J gene: TRBJ2-2
CDR3 protein: CASRGRGNTGELFF
CDR3 DNA: TGTGCCAGCAGGGGCAGGGGTAACACCGGGGAGCTGTTTTTT

D gene: NA
V gene: TRBV19
clone size: NA
J gene: TRBJ1-3
CDR3 protein: CASTLGISGNTIYF
CDR3 DNA: TGTGCCAGTACCCTCGGGATCTCTGGAAACACCATATATTTT

D gene: NA
V gene: TRBV7-9
clone size: NA
J gene: TRBJ2-7
CDR3 protein: CASSPEASYEQYF
CDR3 DNA: TGTGCCAGCAGTCCCGAGGCCTCCTACGAGCAGTACTTC

D gene: TRBD1
V gene: TRBV2
clone size: few
J gene: TRBJ2-2
CDR3 protein: CASRGTGSGELFF
CDR3 DNA: TGTGCCAGCAGAGGGACAGGGTCCGGGGAGCTGTTTTTT

D gene: TRBD2
V gene: TRBV19
clone size: once
J gene: TRBJ2-7
CDR3 protein: CASKVAGASSYEQYF
CDR3 DNA: TGTGCCAGTAAAGTAGCGGGGGCTAGCTCCTACGAGCAGTACTTC

D gene: TRBD2
V gene: TRBV7-2
clone size: NA
J gene: TRBJ2-3
CDR3 protein: CASSQGLAGGADTQYF
CDR3 DNA: TGTGCCAGCAGCCAGGGACTAGCGGGAGGGGCAGATACGCAGTATTTT

D gene: TRBD1
V gene: TRBV6-5
clone size: NA
J gene: TRBJ2-1
CDR3 protein: CASSSLGTGDNEQFF
CDR3 DNA: TGTGCCAGCAGTTCCTTGGGGACAGGGGACAATGAGCAGTTCTTC

D gene: TRBD2
V gene: TRBV28
clone size: NA
J gene: TRBJ2-1
CDR3 protein: CASTSGGRRNEQFF
CDR3 DNA: TGTGCCAGCACTAGCGGGGGGCGAAGGAATGAGCAGTTCTTC

D gene: NA
V gene: TRBV7-8
clone size: NA
J gene: TRBJ1-6
CDR3 protein: CASSPPNSPLHF
CDR3 DNA: TGTGCCAGCAGCCCTCCCAATTCACCCCTCCACTTT

D gene: TRBD1
V gene: TRBV28
clone size: many
J gene: TRBJ1-5
CDR3 protein: CASSPRTGNSNQPQHF
CDR3 DNA: TGTGCCAGCAGCCCCCGGACAGGGAATAGCAATCAGCCCCAGCATTTT

D gene: TRBD1
V gene: TRBV7-9
clone size: NA
J gene: TRBJ1-2
CDR3 protein: CASSLDAGGGYTF
CDR3 DNA: TGTGCCAGCAGCTTAGATGCAGGGGGTGGCTACACCTTC

D gene: TRBD2
V gene: TRBV19
clone size: NA
J gene: TRBJ2-3
CDR3 protein: CASSMAPLAGITDTQYF
CDR3 DNA: TGTGCCAGTAGTATGGCCCCACTAGCGGGGATCACAGATACGCAGTATTTT

D gene: NA
V gene: TRBV5-1
clone size: NA
J gene: TRBJ1-3
CDR3 protein: CARSLHTGPSSGNTIYF
CDR3 DNA: TGCGCCAGGAGCCTGCACACTGGGCCGTCCTCTGGAAACACCATATATTTT

D gene: TRBD2
V gene: TRBV7-2
clone size: few
J gene: TRBJ2-5
CDR3 protein: CASSLGGGKETQYF
CDR3 DNA: TGTGCCAGCAGCTTAGGGGGGGGGAAAGAGACCCAGTACTTC

D gene: NA
V gene: TRBV5-5
clone size: NA
J gene: TRBJ2-7
CDR3 protein: CASSLQGLPSYEQYF
CDR3 DNA: TGTGCCAGCAGTTTACAGGGCCTACCCTCCTACGAGCAGTACTTC

D gene: NA
V gene: TRBV7-9
clone size: NA
J gene: TRBJ1-2
CDR3 protein: CASSLGLPLYGYTF
CDR3 DNA: TGTGCCAGCAGCTTAGGTCTCCCCCTTTATGGCTACACCTTC

D gene: NA
V gene: TRBV29-1
clone size: NA
J gene: TRBJ1-1
CDR3 protein: CSVEDFQRQGTNTEAFF
CDR3 DNA: TGCAGCGTTGAAGATTTTCAGAGGCAGGGGACGAACACTGAAGCTTTCTTT

D gene: TRBD1
V gene: TRBV30
clone size: NA
J gene: TRBJ2-4
CDR3 protein: CAWSDPRTGTVNSQYF
CDR3 DNA: TGTGCCTGGAGTGACCCAAGGACAGGGACGGTCAACAGTCAGTACTTC

D gene: TRBD1
V gene: TRBV10-1
clone size: NA
J gene: TRBJ2-7
CDR3 protein: CASSGNPGQGEDEQYF
CDR3 DNA: TGCGCCAGCAGTGGGAACCCGGGACAGGGGGAAGACGAGCAGTACTTC